The rows below give T cell receptor beta chains drawn from one sample of a study of blood T cells in healthy people across ages. Using its own MiXCR run on the 5' RACE reads, TCRdb lists one record per CDR3 protein. The sample records 650,000 to 700,000 distinct CDR3 sequences, under 65% being singletons. Material: blood. The receptors here all came from a woman older than 75 in good health. Each CDR3 is given with its conserved first and last residue. A D gene is named only where the DNA matches it firmly. The size field is filled for only some rows; it gives once, few, many or a size class.

D gene,V gene,clone size,J gene,CDR3 DNA,CDR3 protein
NA,TRBV3-1,few,TRBJ2-3,TGTGCCAGCAGCCAAGATGGCCCGGGGGCTGGAACAGATACGCAGTATTTT,CASSQDGPGAGTDTQYF
NA,TRBV21-1,NA,TRBJ2-3,TGTGCCAGCAGCAAGGCTAGCGAGGGGGAAGTAGATACGCAGTATTTT,CASSKASEGEVDTQYF
TRBD1,TRBV25-1,few,TRBJ2-2,TGTGCCAGCAGTGACTCCCCGAGACAGGGGCTCGGCGGGGAGCTGTTTTTT,CASSDSPRQGLGGELFF
NA,TRBV20-1,NA,TRBJ1-6,TGCAGTGCTAGACCTGACAGTGACAATTCACCCCTCCACTTT,CSARPDSDNSPLHF
NA,TRBV28,many,TRBJ1-5,TGTGCCAGCAGTTCCCCCCGGCCGGGGAATCAGCCCCAGCATTTT,CASSSPRPGNQPQHF
TRBD1,TRBV27,NA,TRBJ2-7,TGTGCCAGCAGAAGGACAGGGGGGGCCTACGAGCAGTACTTC,CASRRTGGAYEQYF
NA,TRBV6-6,many,TRBJ2-1,TGTGCCAGCAGACCGGGACCCCCACTCCCCGATGAGCAGTTCTTC,CASRPGPPLPDEQFF
NA,TRBV16,NA,TRBJ1-5,TGTGCCAGCAGCCAAGTTGGTGTCGGCGTTCAGCCCCAGCATTTT,CASSQVGVGVQPQHF
TRBD2,TRBV20-1,once,TRBJ2-3,TGCAGTGCTCCCGCCGGGACTAGCGGGCAATCTAGCACAGATACGCAGTATTTT,CSAPAGTSGQSSTDTQYF
NA,TRBV20-1,NA,TRBJ2-4,TGCAGTGCCGATAACAGGAGAGCCAAAAACATTCAGTACTTC,CSADNRRAKNIQYF
NA,TRBV7-9,NA,TRBJ1-2,TGTGCCAGCAGCCCGGACATAAGCTCTGAGGGCTACACCTTC,CASSPDISSEGYTF
NA,TRBV20-1,few,TRBJ2-7,TGCAGTGCTAGAGAATCGTCCCTCGGCTACGAGCAGTACTTC,CSARESSLGYEQYF
NA,TRBV18,many,TRBJ2-5,TGTGCCAGCTCATCATATGACTATTCCCAAGAGACCCAGTACTTC,CASSSYDYSQETQYF
NA,TRBV5-1,few,TRBJ1-2,TGCGCCAGCATACTTGACGGGGGTTATGGCTACACCTTC,CASILDGGYGYTF
NA,TRBV10-3,NA,TRBJ2-7,TGTGCCATCAGTGGGACGAGCTCCTACGAGCAGTACTTC,CAISGTSSYEQYF
TRBD1,TRBV30,few,TRBJ2-7,TGTGCCGGAGACAGGGAAGTTAGGTACGAGCAGTACTTC,CAGDREVRYEQYF
TRBD2,TRBV20-1,NA,TRBJ2-7,TGCAGTGCTAACCTAGCGGGAGACGAGCAGTACTTC,CSANLAGDEQYF
NA,TRBV29-1,many,TRBJ2-1,TGCAGCGTTGTACCCAGAGGAAACAATGAGCAGTTCTTC,CSVVPRGNNEQFF
TRBD1,TRBV28,once,TRBJ2-5,TGTGCCAGCAAGTCTGAGGGGGCCCGACAAGAGACCCAGTACTTC,CASKSEGARQETQYF
NA,TRBV20-1,NA,TRBJ1-5,TGCAGTGCAAATACTCTGGGGAATCAGCCCCAGCATTTT,CSANTLGNQPQHF
NA,TRBV2,NA,TRBJ2-1,TGTGCCAGCAGTGGCCTGGGGAACAATGAGCAGTTCTTC,CASSGLGNNEQFF
TRBD2,TRBV10-3,NA,TRBJ2-3,TGTGCCATCAGTGAGTCCAGCGGGAGACCAGATACGCAGTATTTT,CAISESSGRPDTQYF
NA,TRBV29-1,NA,TRBJ2-4,TGCAGCGTTGGGTGGCCGCCAGGGATAACCAAAAACATTCAGTACTTC,CSVGWPPGITKNIQYF
NA,TRBV27,few,TRBJ2-1,TGTGCCAGCAGTCCCTCGGGTTGGGGACAAAATGAGCAGTTCTTC,CASSPSGWGQNEQFF
TRBD1,TRBV6-5,many,TRBJ1-6,TGTGCCACCGGACAGGGGAATTCACCCCTCCACTTT,CATGQGNSPLHF
TRBD2,TRBV4-2,NA,TRBJ2-5,TGTGCCAGCAGCCAAGAGCCTAGCGGGGGGTACCGAGAGACCCAGTACTTC,CASSQEPSGGYRETQYF
TRBD1,TRBV6-6,NA,TRBJ1-1,TGTGCCGGCAATCGACCGGGACAGGGATCTTGGGAAGCTTTCTTT,CAGNRPGQGSWEAFF
TRBD2,TRBV20-1,NA,TRBJ2-5,TGCAGTGCTGGGGGACTAGCGGGAGGGTACCCGTACTTC,CSAGGLAGGYPYF
NA,TRBV27,few,TRBJ2-3,TGTGCCAGCAGTTTTGCGGGACGGAGCACAGATACGCAGTATTTT,CASSFAGRSTDTQYF
NA,TRBV28,many,TRBJ2-1,TGTGCCAGCAGTCAGCCCCCCCTACTAGGTCTGCAGTTCTTC,CASSQPPLLGLQFF
NA,TRBV15,many,TRBJ1-4,TGTGCCACCAGCAGGTTGGGGTTGGATGAAAAACTGTTTTTT,CATSRLGLDEKLFF
NA,TRBV6-6,many,TRBJ1-2,TGTGCCAGCAGGGTACCGGGAAGCTATGGCTACACCTTC,CASRVPGSYGYTF
NA,TRBV9,many,TRBJ2-3,TGTGCCAGCAGCGTAAGGGGCTTCACAGATACGCAGTATTTT,CASSVRGFTDTQYF
TRBD2,TRBV12-3/TRBV12-4,NA,TRBJ2-5,TGTGCCAGCAGTTTAACGGGACTAGCACAAGAGACCCAGTACTTC,CASSLTGLAQETQYF
TRBD2,TRBV12-3/TRBV12-4,NA,TRBJ2-3,TGTGCCAGCACCCAAGAGCGGGGGGGCGGCACAGATACGCAGTATTTT,CASTQERGGGTDTQYF
NA,TRBV20-1,many,TRBJ2-1,TGCAGTGCTAGAGGGGGCGGTACCTACAATGAGCAGTTCTTC,CSARGGGTYNEQFF
NA,TRBV5-6,NA,TRBJ2-5,TGTGCCAGCAGCGCAAGACAATTCCAAGAGACCCAGTACTTC,CASSARQFQETQYF
NA,TRBV6-1,NA,TRBJ1-2,TGTGCCAGCAGTCCCCAGGACACCCAATTTGCCGGCTACACCTTC,CASSPQDTQFAGYTF
NA,TRBV15,NA,TRBJ2-1,TGTGCCACCAGCAGAGATGGTGGGTACGAGGAGCAGTTCTTC,CATSRDGGYEEQFF
NA,TRBV20-1,NA,TRBJ2-7,TGCAGTGCTAGGGAAGCTGGACTGTACGAGCAGTACTTC,CSAREAGLYEQYF
TRBD1,TRBV4-2,NA,TRBJ1-5,TGTGCCAGCAGCCAAGGAAGAACAGGGGAACTCCAGCATTTT,CASSQGRTGELQHF
NA,TRBV28,medium-sized,TRBJ2-7,TGTGCCAGCAGTTTGGGCATTCACTACGAGCAGTACTTC,CASSLGIHYEQYF
TRBD2,TRBV6-6,NA,TRBJ2-5,TGTGCCAGCGGATTAGCTAGCGGGAGCAGAGAGCAGTACTTC,CASGLASGSREQYF
NA,TRBV27,NA,TRBJ2-1,TGTGCCACCTCCCACTGGGGGAATGAGCAGTTCTTC,CATSHWGNEQFF
NA,TRBV18,NA,TRBJ2-7,TGTGCCAGCTCCCCACAGGGCCGACTCACCTACGAGCAGTACTTC,CASSPQGRLTYEQYF
TRBD1,TRBV20-1,few,TRBJ2-2,TGCAGTGCTAGCGGGGTTGAAGGGGGCGGCCCCCTCCATGGGGAGCTGTTTTTT,CSASGVEGGGPLHGELFF
TRBD2,TRBV5-1,NA,TRBJ2-7,TGCGCCAGCAGCTCCGGACTAGCGGGAGAGAGAAGGTACGAGCAGTACTTC,CASSSGLAGERRYEQYF
NA,TRBV29-1,NA,TRBJ2-2,TGCAGCGCCATAACGGTGGCCGGGGAGCTGTTTTTT,CSAITVAGELFF
TRBD1,TRBV28,many,TRBJ2-7,TGTGCCAGCAGTTTACCCCGGGACAGGGGGCACGAGCAGTACTTC,CASSLPRDRGHEQYF
TRBD1,TRBV4-3,once,TRBJ1-2,TGCGCCAGCAGCCATGGGAGGGACAGGGGCTTTCGAGGCTACACCTTC,CASSHGRDRGFRGYTF
TRBD1,TRBV25-1,NA,TRBJ2-7,TGTGCCAGCAGTGAATCCGACAGGGCCACCTACGAGCAGTACTTC,CASSESDRATYEQYF
NA,TRBV20-1,NA,TRBJ2-7,TGCAGTGCTAGCTCGGGCCGGGACTCCTACGAGCAGTACTTC,CSASSGRDSYEQYF
NA,TRBV7-2,few,TRBJ2-7,TGTGCCAGCAGCCCTGGATTAGGACAGTCCTACGAGCAGTACTTC,CASSPGLGQSYEQYF